A single sample is the source of the 17 T cell receptor beta chains below, sequenced in a study of blood T cell repertoires in COVID-19. The protocol was immunoSEQ multiplex PCR, while the TCRdb copy is restricted to in-frame clones and leaves out a portion. The repertoire holds 150,000 to 170,000 clones, with about 85% as singletons. Sequences were obtained from peripheral blood. These receptors came from a man in his sixties with COVID-19, enrolled during active disease.

This clone was detected only a few times. The V gene is TRBV24-1, the J gene TRBJ1-2; 9 bases are shared with TRBD1. The length of the CDR3 is 15 residues. Germline V gene lookup returns CDR1 KGHDR and CDR2 SFDVKD. V lost 4 bases and J lost 4; bases outside the gene matches: 6. CDR3 nucleotide sequence: TGTGCCACCAGTGACTCTTCGACAGGGGGCTATGGCTACACCTTC. Translation gives CATSDSSTGGYGYTF.

The rearrangement links TRBV19 to TRBJ2-1, with a tentative D call TRBD1 (6 bases). CDR1 and CDR2 (germline): LNHDA, SQIVND (reference sequence). Trimming took 5 bases from V and 0 from J, leaving 14 bases between them. The CDR3 runs to 16 residues. The CDR3 is CASSGYREYSYNEQFF. DNA for the CDR3: TGTGCCAGTAGTGGTTACAGGGAGTACTCCTACAATGAGCAGTTCTTC.

CDR3 sequence reads: CASSPLGGAADTQYF. DNA of the CDR3: TGTGCCAGCTCACCCTTAGGGGGGGCCGCAGATACGCAGTATTTT. This chain joins TRBV18 and TRBJ2-3; TRBD2 might be the D (7 bases). Trimming cost V 3 bases and J 4 bases, with 14 bases left between them. Germline CDR1 and CDR2: KGHSH and LQKENI. CDR3 length equals 15 residues.

The chain joins TRBV11-2 to TRBJ2-7; 7 bases fit TRBD1. V shed 5 bases and J 5 bases; nucleotides not matched to a gene: 6. Germline V gene sequence: CDR1 SGHAT, CDR2 FQNNGV. This CDR3 contains 13 residues. In nucleotides, the CDR3 is TGTGCCAGCAGCATAGGGGGCCGCGACGAGCAGTACTTC. This encodes CASSIGGRDEQYF.

The chain carries TRBV19 and TRBJ1-5; TRBD1 agrees at 8 bases. From germline, CDR1 is LNHDA and CDR2 SQIVND (reference sequence). Trimming removed 4 bases from V and 2 bases from J; junction bases left unmatched: 10. The length of the CDR3 is 17 residues. The CDR3 sequence: CASSNRGEGGGNQPQHF. CDR3 in DNA: TGTGCCAGTAGTAACAGGGGGGAAGGGGGCGGCAATCAGCCCCAGCATTTT.

V gene TRBV14 combines with J gene TRBJ2-7; tentatively, D is TRBD1 (6 bases). V was pared by 4 bases and J by 5 bases, with 15 bases between. Germline loops: CDR1 SGHDN, CDR2 FVKESK. The CDR3 totals 14 residues. CDR3 in amino acids: CASSPVGAGDEQYF. In DNA form, the CDR3 reads TGTGCCAGCAGCCCAGTGGGGGCTGGGGACGAGCAGTACTTC.

The rearrangement uses TRBV15 and TRBJ2-1, with 10 bases aligning to TRBD2. Unmatched junction bases numbered 5, after V lost 0 bases and J lost 6 bases. This CDR3 contains 16 residues. Germline lookup yields CDR1 LNHNV and CDR2 YYDKDF (reference sequence). The CDR3 sequence: CATSRDRLAGANEQFF. The CDR3 bases are TGTGCCACCAGCAGAGATCGGCTAGCGGGAGCCAATGAGCAGTTCTTC.

This rearrangement joins TRBV28 to TRBJ2-5; TRBD1 aligns across 12 bases. Germline trimming cut 3 bases from V and 2 bases from J; bases unmatched to any gene: 4. CDR1 and CDR2 (germline): MDHEN, SYDVKM. The CDR3 extends over 16 amino acids. The CDR3 sequence: CASSFVGQGAQETQYF. The CDR3 DNA sequence: TGTGCCAGCAGTTTCGTGGGACAGGGGGCTCAAGAGACCCAGTACTTC. The whole variable domain, filled in from reference TRBV28 and TRBJ2-5, reads DVKVTQSSRYLVKRTGEKVFLECVQDMDHENMFWYRQDPGLGLRLIYFSYDVKMKEKGDIPEGYSVSREKKERFSLILESASTNQTSMYLCASSFVGQGAQETQYFGPGTRLLVL.

The chain has TRBV11-1 and TRBJ1-2; 7 positions match TRBD1. The CDR3 is 15 residues long. From germline, CDR1 is SGHAT and CDR2 FQDESV (reference sequence). Trimming took 5 bases from V and 4 from J; bases not matched to a gene: 10. This chain's CDR3 is CASSTYRDRSYGYTF. The CDR3 bases are TGTGCCAGCAGCACGTACCGGGACAGATCCTATGGCTACACCTTC.

The chain recombines TRBV28 with TRBJ2-1; 10 bases map to TRBD1. Germline lookup yields CDR1 MDHEN and CDR2 SYDVKM. V lost 6 bases to trimming and J lost 4 bases; unmatched junction nucleotides: 0. The CDR3 extends over 13 amino acids. The chain's CDR3 is CASRGQGYNEQFF. In nucleotides, the CDR3 is TGTGCCAGCAGGGGACAGGGGTACAATGAGCAGTTCTTC.

A note on this clone: Other DNA sequences in the sample encode the same CDR3. J is TRBJ1-2 and V is TRBV7-2; perhaps TRBD1 as D (6 bases). The CDR3 is made up of 13 amino acids. Looked up from germline, CDR1 is SGHTA and CDR2 is FQGNSA. The ends were cut back, 1 base at V and 3 bases at J, with 6 bases in the middle. CDR3 nucleotide sequence: TGTGCCAGCAGCTTAGACAGGGACTATGGCTACACCTTC. Amino acid sequence: CASSLDRDYGYTF.

The J gene is TRBJ2-5, the V gene TRBV29-1, with 9 bases lining up with TRBD1. This CDR3 has 16 amino acids. Germline lookup yields CDR1 SQVTM and CDR2 ANQGSEA. Unmatched junction bases numbered 16, after V lost 7 bases and J lost 4 bases. CDR3 nucleotides: TGCAGCGGGAAAACTGGACAGGGGTTACGCGGAGAGACCCAGTACTTC. This gives the protein CSGKTGQGLRGETQYF.

This chain connects TRBV7-2 to TRBJ2-7; the D gene is possibly TRBD2 (5 bases). V lost 2 bases to trimming and J lost 9 bases, with 11 bases between them. Germline CDR1 SGHTA, CDR2 FQGNSA. CDR3 length equals 12 residues. CDR3 nucleotide sequence: TGTGCCAGCAGCTTATCGGGCCGGGGGCAGTACTTC. Translation gives CASSLSGRGQYF.

The chain recombines TRBV27 with TRBJ2-5; 7 bases align to TRBD1. This CDR3 region has 13 residues. The V segment lost 5 bases and the J segment 5 bases; nucleotides outside the gene matches: 5. Germline CDR1 MNHEY, CDR2 SMNVEV (reference sequence). The CDR3: CASSMRGPETQYF. Here the CDR3 DNA reads TGTGCCAGCAGTATGAGGGGGCCCGAGACCCAGTACTTC.

The chain links TRBV7-2 to TRBJ1-4, with D tentatively TRBD1 (6 bases). This CDR3 spans 15 amino acids. Trimming took 3 bases from V and 7 from J, leaving 15 bases between them. Germline loops: CDR1 SGHTA, CDR2 FQGNSA. The CDR3 DNA reads TGTGCCAGCAGCTTCCTAGGGGGGGGCGCTGAAAAACTGTTTTTT. Protein product: CASSFLGGGAEKLFF.

The gene calls are TRBV5-1 and TRBJ1-1; D perhaps matches TRBD1 (5 bases). Per the germline V gene, CDR1 is SGHRS and CDR2 is YFSETQ. The CDR3 has 16 amino acids. Trimming removed 1 base at V and 1 base at J, with 14 bases between. This chain's CDR3 is CASSLSAGRGNTEAFF. The CDR3 DNA follows: TGCGCCAGCAGCTTGTCCGCAGGGCGAGGGAACACTGAAGCTTTCTTT.

The chain is built from TRBV5-1 and TRBJ1-1; the match to TRBD1 covers 9 bases. With V trimmed by 5 bases and J by 0 bases, 8 bases remained unmatched. CDR1 and CDR2 from the germline V gene are SGHRS and YFSETQ. The CDR3 sequence is 16 residues long. The CDR3 bases are TGCGCCAGCAGTACAGGGGGCGCGGGAATGAACACTGAAGCTTTCTTT. Amino acid sequence: CASSTGGAGMNTEAFF.